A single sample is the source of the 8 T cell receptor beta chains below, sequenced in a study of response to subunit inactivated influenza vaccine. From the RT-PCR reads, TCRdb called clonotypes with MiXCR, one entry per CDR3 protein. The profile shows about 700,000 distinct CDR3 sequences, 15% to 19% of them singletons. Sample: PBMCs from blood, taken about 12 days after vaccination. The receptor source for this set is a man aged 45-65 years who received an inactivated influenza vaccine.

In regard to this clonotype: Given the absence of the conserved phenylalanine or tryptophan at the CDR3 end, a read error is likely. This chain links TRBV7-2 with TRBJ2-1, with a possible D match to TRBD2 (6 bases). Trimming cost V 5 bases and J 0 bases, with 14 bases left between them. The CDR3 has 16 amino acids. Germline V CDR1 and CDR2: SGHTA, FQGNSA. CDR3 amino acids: CASSPTLAGSYNEQFI. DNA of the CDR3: TGTGCCAGCAGCCCGACACTAGCAGGCTCCTACAATGAGCAGTTCATC.

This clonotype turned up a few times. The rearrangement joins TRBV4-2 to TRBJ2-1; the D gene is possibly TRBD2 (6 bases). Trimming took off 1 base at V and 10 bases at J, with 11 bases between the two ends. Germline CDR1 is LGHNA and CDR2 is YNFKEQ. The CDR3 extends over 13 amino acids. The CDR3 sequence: CASSQGGELEQFF. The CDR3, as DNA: TGTGCCAGCAGCCAAGGCGGGGAATTGGAGCAGTTCTTC.

The CDR3 coding sequence is TGCAGCGTTTCTGGGGCCTCCTGGAATGAGCAGTTCTTC. Its translation: CSVSGASWNEQFF. The rearrangement links TRBV29-1 to TRBJ2-1, with D possibly matching TRBD1 (5 bases). Between the trimmed V and J ends, which lost 5 bases and 7 bases, there was a span of 15 bases. The CDR3 runs 13 residues. Germline V lookup: CDR1 SQVTM, CDR2 ANQGSEA.

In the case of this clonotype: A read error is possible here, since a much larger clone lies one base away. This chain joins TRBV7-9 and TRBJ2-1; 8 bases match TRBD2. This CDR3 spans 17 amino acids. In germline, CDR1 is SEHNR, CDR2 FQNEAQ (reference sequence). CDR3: CASSPTSVLSSYNEQLF. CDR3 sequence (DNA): TGTGCCAGCAGCCCGACTAGCGTTCTGAGCTCCTACAATGAGCAGCTCTTC.

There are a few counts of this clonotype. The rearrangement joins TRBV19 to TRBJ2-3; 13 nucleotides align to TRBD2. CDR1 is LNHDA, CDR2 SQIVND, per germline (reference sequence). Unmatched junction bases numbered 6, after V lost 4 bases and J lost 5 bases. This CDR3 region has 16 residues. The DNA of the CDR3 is TGTGCCAGTAGTAACGGACTAGCGGGAGCTAGAGATACGCAGTATTTT. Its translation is CASSNGLAGARDTQYF.

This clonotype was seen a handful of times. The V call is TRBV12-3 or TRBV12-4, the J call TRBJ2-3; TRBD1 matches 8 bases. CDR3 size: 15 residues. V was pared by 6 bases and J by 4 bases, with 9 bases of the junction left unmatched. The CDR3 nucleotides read TGTGCCAGCAGACAGGGACAGGCACAATCAGATACGCAGTATTTT. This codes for CASRQGQAQSDTQYF.

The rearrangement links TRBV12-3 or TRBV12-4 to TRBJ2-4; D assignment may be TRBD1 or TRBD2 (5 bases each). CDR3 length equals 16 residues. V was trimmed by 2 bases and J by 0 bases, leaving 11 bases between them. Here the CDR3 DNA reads TGTGCCAGCAGTTTAATCGGGGCGCTAGCCAAAAACATTCAGTACTTC. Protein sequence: CASSLIGALAKNIQYF.

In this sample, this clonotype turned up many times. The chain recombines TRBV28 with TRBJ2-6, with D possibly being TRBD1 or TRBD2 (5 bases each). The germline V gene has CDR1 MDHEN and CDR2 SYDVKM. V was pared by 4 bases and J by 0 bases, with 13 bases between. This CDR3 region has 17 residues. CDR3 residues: CASSSRGRLSGANVLTF. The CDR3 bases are TGTGCCAGCAGTTCTCGGGGACGGCTCTCTGGGGCCAACGTCCTGACTTTC.